This T cell receptor beta chain was recorded in a study of T cells in Graves' hyperthyroidism and ophthalmopathy. Study-level points and caveats: Through a model of 13 V-J features, ophthalmopathy was separated from stable hyperthyroidism.

This clonotype was observed at least ten times. Its antigen is currently unknown. The CDR3 covers 13 residues. Germline-derived CDR1 and CDR2 are MNHEY and SVGAGI. Trimming shortened V by 7 bases and J by 7 bases, and 16 bases separated the two germline ends. Using RNA transcripts as the source, TCR beta CDR3 regions were amplified. First-round RT-PCR of the TCR CDR3 relied on the HTBI primer set. TCRdb called the multiplex PCR reads again in MiXCR, with one record for every CDR3 protein. The table has 300,000 to 350,000 distinct CDR3 sequences, around 18% seen once. The TCR comes from a woman aged 40 to 50 with Graves' ophthalmopathy. This chain joins TRBV6-5 and TRBJ1-2; D ambiguous. The source material was blood. In DNA, the CDR3 is TGTGCCAGCACCGAATCCGGTTTACGTGGCTACACCTTC. Residues: CASTESGLRGYTF.